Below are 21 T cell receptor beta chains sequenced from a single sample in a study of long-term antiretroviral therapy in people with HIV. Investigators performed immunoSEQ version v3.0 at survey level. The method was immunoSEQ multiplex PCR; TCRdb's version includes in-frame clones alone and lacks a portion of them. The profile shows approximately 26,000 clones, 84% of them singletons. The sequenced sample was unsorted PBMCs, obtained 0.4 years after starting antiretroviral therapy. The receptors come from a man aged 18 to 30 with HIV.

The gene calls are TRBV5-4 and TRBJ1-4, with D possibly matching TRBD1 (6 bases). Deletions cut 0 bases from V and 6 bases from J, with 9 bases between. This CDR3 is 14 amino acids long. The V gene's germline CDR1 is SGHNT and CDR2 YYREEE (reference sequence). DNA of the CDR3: TGTGCCAGCAGCTTGGGGGAGGGGGATGAAAAACTGTTTTTT. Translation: CASSLGEGDEKLFF. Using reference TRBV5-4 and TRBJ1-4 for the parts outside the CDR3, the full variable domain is ETGVTQSPTHLIKTRGQQVTLRCSSQSGHNTVSWYQQALGQGPQFIFQYYREEENGRGNFPPRFSGLQFPNYSSELNVNALELDDSALYLCASSLGEGDEKLFFGSGTQLSVL.

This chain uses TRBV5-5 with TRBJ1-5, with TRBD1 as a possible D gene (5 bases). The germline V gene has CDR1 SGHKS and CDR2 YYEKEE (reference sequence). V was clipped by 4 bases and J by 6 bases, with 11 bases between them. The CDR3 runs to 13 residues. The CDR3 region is CASSRSGFQPQHF. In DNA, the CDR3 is TGTGCCAGCAGCAGGTCAGGGTTTCAGCCCCAGCATTTT.

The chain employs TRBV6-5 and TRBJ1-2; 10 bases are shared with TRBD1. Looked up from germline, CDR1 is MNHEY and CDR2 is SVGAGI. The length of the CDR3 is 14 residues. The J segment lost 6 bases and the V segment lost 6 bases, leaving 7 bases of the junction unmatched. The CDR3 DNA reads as TGTGCCAGCAGCAACGACAGGGGGCGCGATGGCTACACCTTC. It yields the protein CASSNDRGRDGYTF.

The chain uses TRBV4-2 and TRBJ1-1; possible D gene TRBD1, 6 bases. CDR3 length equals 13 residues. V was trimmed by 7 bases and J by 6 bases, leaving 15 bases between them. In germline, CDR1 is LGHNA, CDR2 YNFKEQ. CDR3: CASNPRGGPEAFF. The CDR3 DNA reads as TGTGCCAGCAACCCAAGGGGGGGGCCTGAAGCTTTCTTT.

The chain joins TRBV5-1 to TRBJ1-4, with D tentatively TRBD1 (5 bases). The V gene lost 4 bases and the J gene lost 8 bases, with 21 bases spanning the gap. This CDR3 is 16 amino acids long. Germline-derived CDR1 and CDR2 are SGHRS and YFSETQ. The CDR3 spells CASSLISGLGEEKLFF. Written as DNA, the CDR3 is TGCGCCAGCAGCCTGATCTCAGGGCTAGGAGAAGAAAAACTGTTTTTT.

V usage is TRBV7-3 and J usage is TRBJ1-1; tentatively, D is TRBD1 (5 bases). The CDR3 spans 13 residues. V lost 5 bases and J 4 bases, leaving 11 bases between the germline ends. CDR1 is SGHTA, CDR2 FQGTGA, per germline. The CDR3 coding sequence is TGTGCCAGCAGCCCTACAGGCGCCACTGAAGCTTTCTTT. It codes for CASSPTGATEAFF.

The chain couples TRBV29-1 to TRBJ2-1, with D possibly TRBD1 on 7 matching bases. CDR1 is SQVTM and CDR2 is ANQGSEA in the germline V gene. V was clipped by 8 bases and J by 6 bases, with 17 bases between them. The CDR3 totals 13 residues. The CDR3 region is CSFAGTAGNEQFF. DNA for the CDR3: TGCAGCTTTGCCGGGACAGCGGGCAATGAGCAGTTCTTC.

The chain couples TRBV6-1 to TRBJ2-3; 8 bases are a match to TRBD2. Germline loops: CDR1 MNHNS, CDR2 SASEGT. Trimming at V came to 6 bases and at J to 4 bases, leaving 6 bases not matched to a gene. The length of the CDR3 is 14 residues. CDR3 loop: CASRRGGGADTQYF. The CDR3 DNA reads TGTGCCAGCAGACGGGGGGGTGGGGCAGATACGCAGTATTTT.

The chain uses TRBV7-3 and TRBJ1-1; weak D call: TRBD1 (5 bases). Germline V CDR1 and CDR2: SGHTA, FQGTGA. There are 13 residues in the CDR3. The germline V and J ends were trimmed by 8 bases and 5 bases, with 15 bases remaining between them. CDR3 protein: CASALGGGTEAFF. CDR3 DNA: TGTGCCAGCGCCCTGGGGGGGGGAACTGAAGCTTTCTTT.

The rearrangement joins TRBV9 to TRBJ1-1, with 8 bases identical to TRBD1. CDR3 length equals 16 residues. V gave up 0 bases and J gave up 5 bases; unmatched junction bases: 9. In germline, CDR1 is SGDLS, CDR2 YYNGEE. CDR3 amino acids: CASSVASRTGGTEAFF. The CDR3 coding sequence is TGTGCCAGCAGCGTAGCCTCTCGAACAGGGGGGACTGAAGCTTTCTTT.

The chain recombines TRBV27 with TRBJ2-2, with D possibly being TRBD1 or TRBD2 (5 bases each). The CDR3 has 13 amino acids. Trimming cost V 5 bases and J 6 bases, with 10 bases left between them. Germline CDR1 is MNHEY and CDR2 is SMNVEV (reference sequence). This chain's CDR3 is CASSLRGPGELFF. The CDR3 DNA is TGTGCCAGCAGTCTTCGGGGACCCGGGGAGCTGTTTTTT.

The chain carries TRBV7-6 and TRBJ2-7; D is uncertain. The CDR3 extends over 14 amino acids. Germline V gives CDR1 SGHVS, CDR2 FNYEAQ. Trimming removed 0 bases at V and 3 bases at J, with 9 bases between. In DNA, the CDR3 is TGTGCCAGCAGCTTAGCCTCCAACAACTACGAGCAGTACTTC. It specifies CASSLASNNYEQYF.

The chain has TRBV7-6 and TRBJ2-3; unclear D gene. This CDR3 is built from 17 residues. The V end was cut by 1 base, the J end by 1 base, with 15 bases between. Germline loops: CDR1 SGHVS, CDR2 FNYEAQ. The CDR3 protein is CASSLGSFGTGTDTQYF. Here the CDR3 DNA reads TGTGCCAGCAGCTTAGGGTCGTTTGGAACTGGCACAGATACGCAGTATTTT.

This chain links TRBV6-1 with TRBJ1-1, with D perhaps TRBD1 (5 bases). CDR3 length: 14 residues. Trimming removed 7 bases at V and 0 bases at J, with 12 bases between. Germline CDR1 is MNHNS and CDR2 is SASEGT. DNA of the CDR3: TGTGCCAGCACCGACCGGGGGATGAACACTGAAGCTTTCTTT. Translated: CASTDRGMNTEAFF.

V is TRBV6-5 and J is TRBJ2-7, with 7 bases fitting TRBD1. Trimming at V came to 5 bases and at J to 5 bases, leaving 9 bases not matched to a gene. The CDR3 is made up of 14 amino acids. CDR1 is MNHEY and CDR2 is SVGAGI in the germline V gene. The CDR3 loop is CASSKGQERNEQYF. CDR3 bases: TGTGCCAGCAGTAAAGGACAGGAAAGGAACGAGCAGTACTTC.

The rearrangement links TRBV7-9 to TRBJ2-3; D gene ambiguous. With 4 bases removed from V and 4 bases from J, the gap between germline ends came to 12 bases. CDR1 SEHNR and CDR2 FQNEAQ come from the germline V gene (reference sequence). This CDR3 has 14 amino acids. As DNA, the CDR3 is TGTGCCAGCAGCTCCGGCCCCAAATCAGATACGCAGTATTTT. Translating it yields CASSSGPKSDTQYF.

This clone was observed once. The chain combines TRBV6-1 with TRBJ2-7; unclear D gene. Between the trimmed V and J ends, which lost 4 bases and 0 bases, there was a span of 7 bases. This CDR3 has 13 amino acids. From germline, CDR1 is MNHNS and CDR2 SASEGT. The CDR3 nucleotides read TGTGCCAGCAGTGCGCTAAGCTCCTACGAGCAGTACTTC. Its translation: CASSALSSYEQYF.

CDR3 residues: CASSRLRVAEGYEQYF. CDR3 nucleotide sequence: TGTGCCAGCAGCCGCCTGAGAGTAGCGGAAGGATACGAGCAGTACTTC. The genes are TRBV7-2 and TRBJ2-7; a weak D match, TRBD2 (6 bases). Germline-derived CDR1 and CDR2 are SGHTA and FQGNSA. The CDR3 is 16 residues long. Trimming left V 5 bases short and J 4 bases short, with 21 bases between.

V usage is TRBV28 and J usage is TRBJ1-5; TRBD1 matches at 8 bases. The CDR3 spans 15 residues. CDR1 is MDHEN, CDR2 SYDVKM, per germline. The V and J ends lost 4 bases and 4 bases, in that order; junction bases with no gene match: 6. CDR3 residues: CASSSQGARNQPQHF. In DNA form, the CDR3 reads TGTGCCAGCAGTTCCCAGGGGGCAAGGAATCAGCCCCAGCATTTT. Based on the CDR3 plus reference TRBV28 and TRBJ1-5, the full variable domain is DVKVTQSSRYLVKRTGEKVFLECVQDMDHENMFWYRQDPGLGLRLIYFSYDVKMKEKGDIPEGYSVSREKKERFSLILESASTNQTSMYLCASSSQGARNQPQHFGDGTRLSIL.

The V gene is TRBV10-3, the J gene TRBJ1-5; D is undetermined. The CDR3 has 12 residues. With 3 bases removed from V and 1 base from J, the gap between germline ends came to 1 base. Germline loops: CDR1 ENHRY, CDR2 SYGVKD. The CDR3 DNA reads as TGTGCCATCAGTGAAAGCAATCAGCCCCAGCATTTT. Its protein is CAISESNQPQHF.

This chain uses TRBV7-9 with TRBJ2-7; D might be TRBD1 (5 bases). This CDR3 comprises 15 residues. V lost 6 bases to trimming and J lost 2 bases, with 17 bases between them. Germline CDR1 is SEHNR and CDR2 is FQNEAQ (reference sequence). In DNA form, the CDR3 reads TGTGCCAGCAGTTACCTACCAGGACACCCCTACGAGCAGTACTTC. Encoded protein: CASSYLPGHPYEQYF.